This T cell receptor beta chain originates from a study of OX40 agonist ivuxolimab in advanced cancers. Germline CDR1 is LNHDA and CDR2 is SQIVND (reference sequence). This CDR3 spans 14 amino acids. Trimming took off 7 bases at V and 1 base at J, with 8 bases between the two ends. Points from the study as a whole: Normalized expansion of T-cell clones was also low for some nonresponders.

Repertoires were generated with immunoSEQ multiplex PCR, while TCRdb's copy carries only in-frame clones and drops some. The repertoire includes tens of thousands of clones, about nine tenths of them detected once, and less than 9.5% sits in the top ten. Regarding this clone: Its specificity is unknown.

This TCR was sampled from an adult with an advanced solid tumor such as melanoma, head and neck, liver or kidney cancer. The material sequenced was CD4+ or CD8+ T cells sorted from blood, taken in a trial of the OX40 agonist ivuxolimab. This chain uses TRBV19 with TRBJ2-6; tentatively, D is TRBD1 or TRBD2 (5 bases each). This CDR3 reads CASIGTSGANVLTF. Written as DNA, the CDR3 is TGTGCCAGTATTGGGACGTCTGGGGCCAACGTCCTGACTTTC.